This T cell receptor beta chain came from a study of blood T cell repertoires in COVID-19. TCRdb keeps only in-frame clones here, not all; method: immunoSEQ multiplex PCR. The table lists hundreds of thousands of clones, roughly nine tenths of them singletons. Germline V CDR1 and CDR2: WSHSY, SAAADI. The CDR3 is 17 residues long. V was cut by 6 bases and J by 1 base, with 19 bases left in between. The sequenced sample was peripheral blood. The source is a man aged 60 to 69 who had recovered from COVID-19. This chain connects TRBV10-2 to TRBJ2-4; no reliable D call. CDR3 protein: CASRALFVGSAKNIQYF. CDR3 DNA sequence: TGCGCCAGCAGGGCCCTTTTTGTGGGCTCGGCCAAAAACATTCAGTACTTC.